A selection of T cell receptor beta chains follows, all from one sample in a study of blood T cell repertoires in COVID-19. Generated by immunoSEQ multiplex PCR, the TCRdb table keeps only in-frame clones and is missing some. The sample holds roughly 160,000 clones, over 80% seen once. Sequences were obtained from PBMCs or T cells enriched from blood (not recorded which). Receptor source: a woman aged 55-70 years who had recovered from COVID-19. Both conserved end residues are part of each CDR3. Fields, in order: clone size, D gene, V gene, J gene, CDR3 DNA, CDR3 protein. The D gene is left open where the match is weak. Clone size is given for some rows only: seen once, a few or many times, or a class if the clone is expanded.

clone_size: .
d_call: TRBD1
v_call: TRBV5-5
j_call: TRBJ2-7
cdr3_nt: TGTGCCAGCAGCTCCAGCAGGGGGCAATACGAGCAGTACTTC
cdr3_aa: CASSSSRGQYEQYF

clone_size: .
d_call: TRBD2
v_call: TRBV5-1
j_call: TRBJ2-3
cdr3_nt: TGCGCCAGCAGCCCGGGACTAAAGAAAACAGATACGCAGTATTTT
cdr3_aa: CASSPGLKKTDTQYF

clone_size: .
d_call: .
v_call: TRBV5-1
j_call: TRBJ1-3
cdr3_nt: TGCGCCAGCAGCCGAAACGCGCAGGGTGGAAACACCATATATTTT
cdr3_aa: CASSRNAQGGNTIYF

clone_size: few
d_call: .
v_call: TRBV2
j_call: TRBJ2-5
cdr3_nt: TGTGCCAGCAGATTTGGGGCCAGGGCGGAGACCCAGTACTTC
cdr3_aa: CASRFGARAETQYF

clone_size: .
d_call: .
v_call: TRBV18
j_call: TRBJ1-1
cdr3_nt: TGTGCCAGCTCCCCCTTCGAGACTGAAGCTTTCTTT
cdr3_aa: CASSPFETEAFF

clone_size: .
d_call: TRBD2
v_call: TRBV9
j_call: TRBJ2-1
cdr3_nt: TGTGCCAGCAGCGTAGCGTCTAGCGGTGCCTCCTACAATGAGCAGTTCTTC
cdr3_aa: CASSVASSGASYNEQFF

clone_size: .
d_call: .
v_call: TRBV4-1
j_call: TRBJ1-6
cdr3_nt: TGCGCCAGCAGCCAAGACAGGGCTTCTACCAATTCACCCCTCCACTTT
cdr3_aa: CASSQDRASTNSPLHF

clone_size: .
d_call: .
v_call: TRBV24-1
j_call: TRBJ2-7
cdr3_nt: TGTGCCACCAGTGATTCCGGGTCCCTCCCTGAGGAGCAGTACTTC
cdr3_aa: CATSDSGSLPEEQYF

clone_size: .
d_call: TRBD1
v_call: TRBV5-1
j_call: TRBJ1-2
cdr3_nt: TGCGCCAGCAGCTCCACAGTGACAGGGGTTGGCTACACCTTC
cdr3_aa: CASSSTVTGVGYTF

clone_size: .
d_call: .
v_call: TRBV18
j_call: TRBJ1-6
cdr3_nt: TGTGCCAGCTCACCACAGGGGATGGACTCACCCCTCCACTTT
cdr3_aa: CASSPQGMDSPLHF

clone_size: .
d_call: .
v_call: TRBV5-1
j_call: TRBJ1-1
cdr3_nt: TGCGCCAGCAGCGCCTTAACTGGTGGTGAAGCTTTCTTT
cdr3_aa: CASSALTGGEAFF

clone_size: .
d_call: TRBD1
v_call: TRBV28
j_call: TRBJ2-4
cdr3_nt: TGTGCCAGCAGTTTATCCTCGGGACAGCAAAACATTCAGTACTTC
cdr3_aa: CASSLSSGQQNIQYF

clone_size: .
d_call: TRBD2
v_call: TRBV7-2
j_call: TRBJ2-1
cdr3_nt: TGTGCCAGCAGCTTAGTAGCGGGAGGGGGGAGTGAGCAGTTCTTC
cdr3_aa: CASSLVAGGGSEQFF

clone_size: .
d_call: TRBD1
v_call: TRBV24-1
j_call: TRBJ2-7
cdr3_nt: TGTGCCACCAGTGATTTGGGGACAGGTAGTATCTACGAGCAGTACTTC
cdr3_aa: CATSDLGTGSIYEQYF

clone_size: .
d_call: .
v_call: TRBV30
j_call: TRBJ2-3
cdr3_nt: TGTGCCTCGGAGGGTGCGGCCGGTGCAAGGACAGATACGCAGTATTTT
cdr3_aa: CASEGAAGARTDTQYF

clone_size: .
d_call: .
v_call: TRBV7-3
j_call: TRBJ2-3
cdr3_nt: TGTGCCAGCAGCTACTTCTGGGGGGGCTCAAGCACAGATACGCAGTATTTT
cdr3_aa: CASSYFWGGSSTDTQYF

clone_size: .
d_call: TRBD1
v_call: TRBV24-1
j_call: TRBJ2-3
cdr3_nt: TGTGCCACCAGTGATTTGCCCACAGGGGACGGCACAGATACGCAGTATTTT
cdr3_aa: CATSDLPTGDGTDTQYF

clone_size: once
d_call: .
v_call: TRBV29-1
j_call: TRBJ1-1
cdr3_nt: TGCAGCGTTGGGGGAGGAGGGCCCATGAACACTGAAGCTTTCTTT
cdr3_aa: CSVGGGGPMNTEAFF

clone_size: once
d_call: TRBD1
v_call: TRBV5-1
j_call: TRBJ1-6
cdr3_nt: TGCGCCAGCAGCTTGGGGGCAGGGGGCGCCTCCTATAATTCACCCCTCCACTTT
cdr3_aa: CASSLGAGGASYNSPLHF

clone_size: once
d_call: .
v_call: TRBV7-9
j_call: TRBJ2-7
cdr3_nt: TGTGCCAGTCAGCCGTCACAGAACTCCTACGAGCAGTACTTC
cdr3_aa: CASQPSQNSYEQYF

clone_size: .
d_call: TRBD2
v_call: TRBV27
j_call: TRBJ2-1
cdr3_nt: TGTGCCAGCAGGAATAGCGGGAGTAATGAGCAGTTCTTC
cdr3_aa: CASRNSGSNEQFF

clone_size: .
d_call: .
v_call: TRBV6-5
j_call: TRBJ1-1
cdr3_nt: TGTGCCAGCAGTTATCTGCAGGGGAACACTGAAGCTTTCTTT
cdr3_aa: CASSYLQGNTEAFF

clone_size: .
d_call: TRBD1
v_call: TRBV5-4
j_call: TRBJ1-2
cdr3_nt: TGTGCCAGCAGCTGGCCGGGACAGGGGGCGCGGGGCTACACCTTC
cdr3_aa: CASSWPGQGARGYTF

clone_size: .
d_call: TRBD2
v_call: TRBV28
j_call: TRBJ2-7
cdr3_nt: TGTGCCAGCAGTACCCCTAGCGGGACGTACGAGCAGTACTTC
cdr3_aa: CASSTPSGTYEQYF

clone_size: .
d_call: TRBD2
v_call: TRBV4-2
j_call: TRBJ2-1
cdr3_nt: TGTGCCAGCAGCCAAGAAGGGATAGCGGGACGTTCCTACAATGAGCAGTTCTTC
cdr3_aa: CASSQEGIAGRSYNEQFF

clone_size: .
d_call: .
v_call: TRBV27
j_call: TRBJ2-5
cdr3_nt: TGTGCCAGCAGTTTATCTTACCAGTCACAAGAGACCCAGTACTTC
cdr3_aa: CASSLSYQSQETQYF

clone_size: .
d_call: TRBD1
v_call: TRBV5-1
j_call: TRBJ2-1
cdr3_nt: TGCGCCAGCAGCTACATACAGGGGGGATCCTACAATGAGCAGTTCTTC
cdr3_aa: CASSYIQGGSYNEQFF

clone_size: .
d_call: .
v_call: TRBV2
j_call: TRBJ2-7
cdr3_nt: TGTGCCAGCAGTATGGACTCCAGCGAGCAGTACTTC
cdr3_aa: CASSMDSSEQYF

clone_size: few
d_call: .
v_call: TRBV5-4
j_call: TRBJ1-1
cdr3_nt: TGTGCCAGCAGCTTGGGGGGGGGATCCAACACTGAAGCTTTCTTT
cdr3_aa: CASSLGGGSNTEAFF

clone_size: few
d_call: TRBD2
v_call: TRBV4-1
j_call: TRBJ2-7
cdr3_nt: TGCGCCAGCAGCCTGACTAGCGGGAGCTTTTACGAGCAGTACTTC
cdr3_aa: CASSLTSGSFYEQYF

clone_size: .
d_call: .
v_call: TRBV6-5
j_call: TRBJ2-5
cdr3_nt: TGTGCCAGCAGTTTGAGGGCAGGTCAAGAGACCCAGTACTTC
cdr3_aa: CASSLRAGQETQYF

clone_size: .
d_call: TRBD1
v_call: TRBV5-1
j_call: TRBJ1-2
cdr3_nt: TGCGCCAGCAGCTTCAACAAGGGACAGGGAAATGGCTACACCTTC
cdr3_aa: CASSFNKGQGNGYTF

clone_size: .
d_call: TRBD1
v_call: TRBV6-5
j_call: TRBJ1-2
cdr3_nt: TGTGCCAGCAGAGGACAGGGAGCTAACTATGGCTACACCTTC
cdr3_aa: CASRGQGANYGYTF

clone_size: once
d_call: TRBD1
v_call: TRBV11-1
j_call: TRBJ2-1
cdr3_nt: TGTGCCAGCAGCTTTGGGACAGGGGAGGGAAATGAGCAGTTCTTC
cdr3_aa: CASSFGTGEGNEQFF

clone_size: .
d_call: .
v_call: TRBV7-9
j_call: TRBJ2-1
cdr3_nt: TGTGCCAGCAGCTTAATCGGTGGAGGGTGGGGTGATGAGCAGTTCTTC
cdr3_aa: CASSLIGGGWGDEQFF

clone_size: .
d_call: .
v_call: TRBV3-1/TRBV3-2
j_call: TRBJ1-4
cdr3_nt: TGTGCCAGCGGAGCGGGGAACGAAAAACTGTTTTTT
cdr3_aa: CASGAGNEKLFF

clone_size: .
d_call: .
v_call: TRBV10-1
j_call: TRBJ2-4
cdr3_nt: TGCGCCAGCAGTGAGTCGCGGGGACTAGCCAAAAACATTCAGTACTTC
cdr3_aa: CASSESRGLAKNIQYF

clone_size: few
d_call: .
v_call: TRBV20-1
j_call: TRBJ1-2
cdr3_nt: TGCAGTGCCGCATCGGGGGGCGGCTACACCTTC
cdr3_aa: CSAASGGGYTF

clone_size: .
d_call: TRBD2
v_call: TRBV28
j_call: TRBJ2-5
cdr3_nt: TGTGCCAGCAGTTTATATCGCGGGGGTAATCCAGGGACCCAGTACTTC
cdr3_aa: CASSLYRGGNPGTQYF

clone_size: once
d_call: TRBD2
v_call: TRBV4-2
j_call: TRBJ2-1
cdr3_nt: TGTGCCAGCAGCCAAGCCCTAGGGAGGGGCAATGAGCAGTTCTTC
cdr3_aa: CASSQALGRGNEQFF

clone_size: .
d_call: .
v_call: TRBV27
j_call: TRBJ2-7
cdr3_nt: TGTGCCAGCAGTTTAAGCCAGGGTGGCTACGAGCAGTACTTC
cdr3_aa: CASSLSQGGYEQYF

clone_size: .
d_call: TRBD2
v_call: TRBV7-9
j_call: TRBJ2-1
cdr3_nt: TGTGCCAGCAGCCCCGGGACTAGCGGGAGAGTGAGAAGAAATGAGCAGTTCTTC
cdr3_aa: CASSPGTSGRVRRNEQFF

clone_size: .
d_call: .
v_call: TRBV30
j_call: TRBJ1-2
cdr3_nt: TGTGCCTTAAGAGCGGGTGTGGGCTACACCTTC
cdr3_aa: CALRAGVGYTF

clone_size: once
d_call: TRBD2
v_call: TRBV2
j_call: TRBJ2-3
cdr3_nt: TGTGCCAGCAGTGAAACTAGCGGGAGATTTATCTCTGGCACAGATACGCAGTATTTT
cdr3_aa: CASSETSGRFISGTDTQYF

clone_size: .
d_call: .
v_call: TRBV27
j_call: TRBJ1-1
cdr3_nt: TGTGCCAGCAGGGTCCTCCCTGGGAGCAACACTGAAGCTTTCTTT
cdr3_aa: CASRVLPGSNTEAFF

clone_size: .
d_call: TRBD2
v_call: TRBV3-1/TRBV3-2
j_call: TRBJ2-5
cdr3_nt: TGTGCCAGCAGCTTAAGCGGGAGAGGAAGAGAGACCCAGTACTTC
cdr3_aa: CASSLSGRGRETQYF

clone_size: few
d_call: .
v_call: TRBV5-8
j_call: TRBJ1-6
cdr3_nt: TGTGCCAGCAGCTCGGGGGTGTACGAGTCATCACCCCTCCACTTT
cdr3_aa: CASSSGVYESSPLHF

clone_size: .
d_call: .
v_call: TRBV4-1
j_call: TRBJ2-1
cdr3_nt: TGCGCCAGCAGCCAAGGCCCGGGAGCGCCCTACAATGAGCAGTTCTTC
cdr3_aa: CASSQGPGAPYNEQFF

clone_size: .
d_call: .
v_call: TRBV21-1
j_call: TRBJ1-5
cdr3_nt: TGTGCCAGCAGCACCCAATTTTCGGTCCTCAATCAGCCCCAGCATTTT
cdr3_aa: CASSTQFSVLNQPQHF

clone_size: .
d_call: .
v_call: TRBV5-1
j_call: TRBJ2-2
cdr3_nt: TGCGCCAGCAGCTTGTTGGGGGGGAACACCGGGGAGCTGTTTTTT
cdr3_aa: CASSLLGGNTGELFF

clone_size: once
d_call: .
v_call: TRBV11-2
j_call: TRBJ1-2
cdr3_nt: TGTGCCAGCAGCCATTCGCGGGGCGTAGTCTATGGCTACACCTTC
cdr3_aa: CASSHSRGVVYGYTF

clone_size: .
d_call: TRBD2
v_call: TRBV7-8
j_call: TRBJ2-2
cdr3_nt: TGTGCCAGCAGCTTCACCCTGGCGTCAACGGGAGGAAGGAACACCGGGGAGCTGTTTTTT
cdr3_aa: CASSFTLASTGGRNTGELFF

clone_size: once
d_call: .
v_call: TRBV30
j_call: TRBJ2-1
cdr3_nt: TGTGCCTGGAGTGTACAGCCTTACTCCTACAATGAGCAGTTCTTC
cdr3_aa: CAWSVQPYSYNEQFF

clone_size: .
d_call: .
v_call: TRBV28
j_call: TRBJ2-7
cdr3_nt: TGTGCCAGCAGTTCCCCGACGGGGGTCTACGAGCAGTACTTC
cdr3_aa: CASSSPTGVYEQYF